This TCR beta chain was captured by sequencing in a study of shared clonotypes between healthy human individuals. Overall study context: Serving as donors were a couple of women and a few men, whose ages spanned 18 to 49.

Deletions cut 0 bases from V and 8 bases from J, with 9 bases between. CDR1 is SGHKS, CDR2 YYEKEE, per germline (reference sequence). There are 13 residues in the CDR3. This clone has only a few counts. Several immunoSEQ 96-well plates shared each subset's DNA, each plate a replicate. Sorted-subset replicate PCRs used 200 ng DNA, about 30,000 T cell genomes. Data came from immunoSEQ multiplex PCR; TCRdb stores just in-frame clones and leaves some out. Here the sample spans more than 900,000 clones, around 78% being singletons. V and J are TRBV5-5 and TRBJ2-1; D unresolved. This clonotype was sampled from a man aged 18 to 29 in good health. Some clones in this sample may be carry-over from other donors' samples. Sequencing was carried out using memory CD4+ T cells from PBMCs. The subset: CD45RA-negative fraction. CDR3 sequence: CASSLGDRDEQFF. The CDR3, as DNA: TGTGCCAGCAGCTTGGGGGATAGAGATGAGCAGTTCTTC.